Sequencing of this TCR beta chain was carried out in a study of blood T cell repertoires in COVID-19. Profiling relied on immunoSEQ multiplex PCR, and the TCRdb table lists in-frame clones only, not all of them. This repertoire shows 270,000 or so clones, 86% found once; its top ten account for around 2.4%. Germline CDR1 KGHSH, CDR2 LQKENI. This CDR3 has 13 amino acids. V lost 7 bases, J lost 6 bases, and 13 bases lay in between. The sample comprised PBMCs or T cells enriched from blood (not recorded which). The chain couples TRBV18 to TRBJ2-1; tentative D call: TRBD2 (6 bases). This receptor was obtained from a young woman who had recovered from COVID-19. CDR3 coding DNA: TGTGCCAGCTTCGGGACTGGGAGCAATGAGCAGTTCTTC. It yields the protein CASFGTGSNEQFF.